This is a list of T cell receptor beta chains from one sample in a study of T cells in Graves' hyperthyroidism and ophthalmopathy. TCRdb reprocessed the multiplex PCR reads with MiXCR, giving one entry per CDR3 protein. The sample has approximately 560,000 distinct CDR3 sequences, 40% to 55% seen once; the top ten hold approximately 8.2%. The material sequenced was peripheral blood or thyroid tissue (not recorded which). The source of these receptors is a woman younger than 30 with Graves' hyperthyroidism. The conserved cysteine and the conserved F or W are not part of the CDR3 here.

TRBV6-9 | ASSFRTGGNQPQH
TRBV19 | ASSAKLTQRGGHT
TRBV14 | ASSPAKGPYGYT
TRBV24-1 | ATSDSQGTSGWTYEQY
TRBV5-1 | ASSTDSYNTEAF
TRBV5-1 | ASSLGAAPGNTIY
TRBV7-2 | ASSLGTSGEGGEQY
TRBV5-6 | ASSTSLAGGPEGTQY
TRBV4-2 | ASSQGHGPVTEAF
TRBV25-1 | ACFPRDSYGYT
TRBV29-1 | SVVGGLAGLHYEQY
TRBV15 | AASSNWGYQPQH
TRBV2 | ASYRARDIAF
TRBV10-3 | AISGLGIPEAF
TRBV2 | ASSGQGDYEQY
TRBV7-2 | ASSPGYGGQVRPQH
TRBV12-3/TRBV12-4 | ASSWGDYEQY
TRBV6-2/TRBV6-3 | ASSSSSGRSNGQY
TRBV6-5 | ASSYYAQGTVDQPQH
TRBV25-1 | ASSPGTGYEKLF
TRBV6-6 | ASSYRWTGELF
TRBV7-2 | ASSLQGQLF
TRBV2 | ASSGAVQETQY
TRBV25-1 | ASTNLGYGYT
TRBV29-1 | SVDRGEGYT
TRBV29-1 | SVAEGSTDTQY
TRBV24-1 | AWSVPGTGANVLT
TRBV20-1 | SAPYSGTVYEQY
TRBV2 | ASSDSPQRPQH
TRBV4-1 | ASSHLTGGSDYT
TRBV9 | ASSVGQGALGYT
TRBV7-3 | ASSADRGPISGNTIY
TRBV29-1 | SVEVGGRGVEKLF
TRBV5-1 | ASREGRADEKLF
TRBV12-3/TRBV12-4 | ASSFRREQY
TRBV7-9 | ASSFPQGLNTEAF
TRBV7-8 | ASSSSLRGPQPQH
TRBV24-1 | ATSDYGRSWKTQY
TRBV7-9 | ASSSDLGYT
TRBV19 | ASSIAAQAYGYT
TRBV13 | ASSSRQASWTEAF
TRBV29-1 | SVEAQGVLADTQY
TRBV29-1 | SVEQGGTDTQY
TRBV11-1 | ASSLTNRANYGYT
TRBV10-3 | AICESRGATEAF
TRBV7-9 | ASSLNQGAQETQY
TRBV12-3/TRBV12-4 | ASSFGGYGYT
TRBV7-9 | ASSFSGTSGNTIY
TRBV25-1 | ASSTSAAYGYT
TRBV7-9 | ASRGTSGNEQY
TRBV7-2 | ASSQERDRGETQY
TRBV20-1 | SASLAGSYEQY
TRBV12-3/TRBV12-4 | ASVAGTGNTIY